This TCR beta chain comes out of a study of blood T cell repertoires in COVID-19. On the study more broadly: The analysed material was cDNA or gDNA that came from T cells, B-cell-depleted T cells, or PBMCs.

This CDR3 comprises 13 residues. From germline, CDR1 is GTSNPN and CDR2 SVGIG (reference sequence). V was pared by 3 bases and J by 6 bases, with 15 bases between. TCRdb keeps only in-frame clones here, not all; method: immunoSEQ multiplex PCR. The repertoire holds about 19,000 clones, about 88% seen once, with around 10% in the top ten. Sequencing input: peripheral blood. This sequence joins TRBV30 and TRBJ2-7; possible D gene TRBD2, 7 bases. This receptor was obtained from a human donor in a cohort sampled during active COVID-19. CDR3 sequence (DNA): TGTGCCTGGAGCCGGGGGGCCGGCGGCGAGCAGTACTTC. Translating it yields CAWSRGAGGEQYF. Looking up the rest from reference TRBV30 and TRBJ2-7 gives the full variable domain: SQTIHQWPATLVQPVGSPLSLECTVEGTSNPNLYWYRQAAGRGLQLLFYSVGIGQISSEVPQNLSASRPQDRQFILSSKKLLLSDSGFYLCAWSRGAGGEQYFGPGTRLTVT.